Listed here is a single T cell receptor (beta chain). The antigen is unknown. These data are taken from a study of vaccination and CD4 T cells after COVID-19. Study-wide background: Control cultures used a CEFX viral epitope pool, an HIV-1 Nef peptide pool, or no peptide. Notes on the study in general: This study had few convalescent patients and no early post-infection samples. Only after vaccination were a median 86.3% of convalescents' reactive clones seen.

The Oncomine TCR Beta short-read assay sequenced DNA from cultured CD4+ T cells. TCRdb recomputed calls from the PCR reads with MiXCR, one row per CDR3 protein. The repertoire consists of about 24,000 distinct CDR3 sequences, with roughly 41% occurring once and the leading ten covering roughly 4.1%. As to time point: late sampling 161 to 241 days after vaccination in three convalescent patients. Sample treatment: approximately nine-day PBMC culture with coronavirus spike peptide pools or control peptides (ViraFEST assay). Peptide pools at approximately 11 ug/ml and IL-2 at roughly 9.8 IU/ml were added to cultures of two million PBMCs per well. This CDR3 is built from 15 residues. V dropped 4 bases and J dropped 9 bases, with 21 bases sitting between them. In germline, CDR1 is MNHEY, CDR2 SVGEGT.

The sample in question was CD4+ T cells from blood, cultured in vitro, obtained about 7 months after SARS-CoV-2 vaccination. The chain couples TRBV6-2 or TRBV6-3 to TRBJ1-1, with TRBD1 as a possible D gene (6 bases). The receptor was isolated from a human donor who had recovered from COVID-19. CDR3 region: CASSFQTGLARKAFF. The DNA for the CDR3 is TGTGCCAGCAGTTTCCAGACAGGCCTTGCTCGAAAAGCTTTCTTT.